This section outlines one T cell receptor (beta chain) sequence together with its context. Antigen: not known. The data were obtained in a study of CD8+ T cells in alopecia areata. At the level of the study: Patients received oral tofacitinib, 5 to 10 mg twice daily, for moderate-to-severe alopecia areata.

Treatment specified: oral pan-JAK inhibitor, 5-10 mg twice daily. Sampling of alopecia areata patients yielded lesional scalp punch biopsies as well as peripheral blood. Researchers picked out CD4+ and CD8+ T cells from PBMCs by sorting. Germline V lookup: CDR1 LNHDA, CDR2 SQIVND (reference sequence). V lost 7 bases and J lost 4; bases outside the gene matches: 6. The CDR3 length is 14 residues. Extraction of RNA preceded its reverse transcription into cDNA, which served as the sequencing template. Only in-frame clones appear in the TCRdb table, and some are missing; sequencing was by immunoSEQ multiplex PCR. The table lists under 200,000 clones, less than 70% of them singletons, with 14% in the top ten. The study, taken as a whole, reports: Lesional scalp exceeded normal scalp in clonality, especially in alopecia totalis/universalis.

The sequence derives from a human donor with alopecia areata. The chain uses TRBV19 and TRBJ1-5; 8 bases match TRBD1. This specimen consisted of CD4+ T cells sorted from blood, obtained at week 24, from a patient treated with tofacitinib. DNA of the CDR3: TGTGCCAGTAAGAAGACAGGGGTAAATCAGCCCCAGCATTTT. It yields the protein CASKKTGVNQPQHF.